The 30 T cell receptor beta chains reported below all come from one sample, sequenced in a study of human T cells and chemical hapten exposure. As for time point: healthy volunteer bleed at 2 weeks. Total RNA was extracted from unfractionated whole blood. TCRdb ran MiXCR on the RACE reads and lists one entry per CDR3 protein. The top ten hold approximately 2% of the sample, which has around 130,000 distinct CDR3 sequences, around 8.2% seen once. The sample was whole blood. The receptor set was obtained from a male donor in good health. Some clones in this sample may be carry-over from other donors' samples.

This sequence joins TRBV10-3 and TRBJ2-1; D perhaps matches TRBD1 (7 bases). V was pared by 6 bases and J by 5 bases, with 11 bases between. The CDR3 runs to 13 residues. In germline, CDR1 is ENHRY, CDR2 SYGVKD. The DNA of the CDR3 is TGTGCCATCAGGCGGGACAGCGACAATGAGCAGTTCTTC. This codes for CAIRRDSDNEQFF.

This clonotype has a handful of counts. The V and J genes are TRBV12-3 or TRBV12-4 and TRBJ1-1, with 10 bases identical to TRBD1. V dropped 4 bases and J dropped 0; count of bases not matched to a gene: 2. The CDR3 has 15 residues. The CDR3 spells CASSSTGGLNTEAFF. CDR3 coding DNA: TGTGCCAGCAGTTCGACAGGGGGCCTGAACACTGAAGCTTTCTTT.

J is TRBJ2-5 and V is TRBV18; the D is unclear. The CDR3 extends over 13 amino acids. Trimming shortened V by 2 bases and J by 3 bases, and 7 bases separated the two germline ends. Germline values: CDR1 KGHSH, CDR2 LQKENI. CDR3 in amino acids: CASSPYVEETQYF. CDR3 bases: TGTGCCAGCTCACCATACGTCGAAGAGACCCAGTACTTC. The complete variable domain, with remaining parts taken from reference TRBV18 and TRBJ2-5, reads NAGVMQNPRHLVRRRGQEARLRCSPMKGHSHVYWYRQLPEEGLKFMVYLQKENIIDESGMPKERFSAEFPKEGPSILRIQQVVRGDSAAYFCASSPYVEETQYFGPGTRLLVL.

This rearrangement joins TRBV7-9 to TRBJ1-2; D possibly corresponds to TRBD1 (5 bases). The V and J ends lost 6 bases and 7 bases respectively, with 9 bases between them. CDR3 length: 11 amino acids. Germline V gene sequence: CDR1 SEHNR, CDR2 FQNEAQ (reference sequence). CDR3 nucleotides: TGTGCCAGCAGTTGGGGACCTGGCTACACCTTC. This encodes CASSWGPGYTF.

V gene TRBV9 combines with J gene TRBJ2-2, with unresolved D. The ends were cut back, 0 bases at V and 1 base at J, with 13 bases in the middle. Per the germline V gene, CDR1 is SGDLS and CDR2 is YYNGEE. This CDR3 is built from 17 residues. The DNA of the CDR3 is TGTGCCAGCAGCGTAGCTAGGTCACTGATGAACACCGGGGAGCTGTTTTTT. Its protein is CASSVARSLMNTGELFF.

This clonotype was counted many times. The J gene is TRBJ1-4, the V gene TRBV2, with D unclear. From germline, CDR1 is SNHLY and CDR2 FYNNEI. This CDR3 has 13 residues. Trimming took off 5 bases at V and 7 bases at J, with 11 bases between the two ends. The CDR3 is CASSPGVPEKLFF. CDR3 DNA sequence: TGTGCCAGCAGTCCCGGGGTTCCTGAAAAACTGTTTTTT.

This clonotype was seen a handful of times. The chain carries TRBV5-4 and TRBJ2-7, with TRBD2 matching over 11 bases. The ends lost 4 bases at V and 7 bases at J; junction bases unmatched: 7. CDR3 length equals 14 residues. Germline V gene lookup returns CDR1 SGHNT and CDR2 YYREEE (reference sequence). The CDR3, as DNA: TGTGCCAGCAGCGGGGGACTAGCGGTCAGGGAGCAGTACTTC. As protein: CASSGGLAVREQYF.

This sequence joins TRBV19 and TRBJ1-5; perhaps TRBD1 as D (6 bases). The V end lost 6 bases, the J end lost 3 bases, and 12 bases lay between the germline ends. The CDR3 loop spans 14 amino acids. CDR1 is LNHDA, CDR2 SQIVND, per germline (reference sequence). In DNA form, the CDR3 reads TGTGCCAGTAGGGGGGACAACCCCAATCAGCCCCAGCATTTT. As protein: CASRGDNPNQPQHF.

This clonotype was seen ten or more times. The chain links TRBV12-3 or TRBV12-4 to TRBJ2-3, with 8 bases identical to TRBD2. The CDR3 is 16 residues long. V shed 5 bases, J shed 0 bases, and the junction held 7 bases outside the gene matches. In nucleotides, the CDR3 is TGTGCCAGCAGTCCCTTGGCGGGAGGAAGCACAGATACGCAGTATTTT. It codes for CASSPLAGGSTDTQYF.

This clonotype occurred many times. The chain employs TRBV6-5 and TRBJ2-7; tentatively, D is TRBD1 or TRBD2 (6 bases each). Germline V CDR1 and CDR2: MNHEY, SVGAGI. CDR3 length: 14 amino acids. The germline V and J ends were trimmed by 5 bases and 1 base, with 12 bases remaining between them. The DNA of the CDR3 is TGTGCCAGCAGTACGGGAGACAGGTCCTACGAGCAGTACTTC. Its protein is CASSTGDRSYEQYF.

This clonotype was observed at least ten times. The genes are TRBV5-1 and TRBJ1-4; D gene uncertain. V shed 0 bases and J shed 5 bases, with 14 bases lying between them. This CDR3 has 16 amino acids. Germline assignment: CDR1 SGHRS and CDR2 YFSETQ. CDR3 in amino acids: CASSLVPGTGNEKLFF. The CDR3 coding sequence is TGCGCCAGCAGCTTGGTGCCGGGAACGGGGAATGAAAAACTGTTTTTT.

The gene calls are TRBV4-2 and TRBJ2-3, with 14 nucleotides matching TRBD2. J was trimmed by 1 base and V by 1 base; bases with no gene match: 4. CDR3 length: 18 residues. Germline V gene sequence: CDR1 LGHNA, CDR2 YNFKEQ. CDR3 residues: CASSQGLAGGPGTDTQYF. CDR3 sequence (DNA): TGTGCCAGCAGCCAAGGACTAGCGGGAGGGCCTGGCACAGATACGCAGTATTTT.

The V gene is TRBV27, the J gene TRBJ2-5, with no clear D. Trimming pared 6 bases from V and 2 bases from J, leaving 13 bases between. Germline CDR1 MNHEY, CDR2 SMNVEV (reference sequence). This CDR3 region has 14 residues. CDR3 in DNA: TGTGCCAGCAGCCCCCCCGGCCCGCAAGAGACCCAGTACTTC. As protein: CASSPPGPQETQYF.

In its sample, this clonotype was seen a few times. V and J are TRBV11-2 and TRBJ2-1; TRBD2 might be the D (5 bases). The CDR3 sequence is 13 residues long. Germline V CDR1 and CDR2: SGHAT, FQNNGV. Deletions cut 5 bases from V and 5 bases from J, with 10 bases between. The CDR3 here is CASSVGLNNEQFF. DNA for the CDR3: TGTGCCAGCAGCGTAGGACTTAACAATGAGCAGTTCTTC.

In this sample, this clonotype turned up a few times. The J gene is TRBJ2-1, the V gene TRBV5-1; the match to TRBD2 covers 12 bases. Trimming removed 0 bases from V and 8 bases from J; junction bases left unmatched: 3. The CDR3 length is 15 residues. Germline CDR1 reads SGHRS; CDR2 reads YFSETQ. Written as DNA, the CDR3 is TGCGCCAGCAGCTTGGGGACTAGCGGGACAGATGAGCAGTTCTTC. This codes for CASSLGTSGTDEQFF.

There are a few counts of this clonotype. This sequence joins TRBV6-6 and TRBJ2-5; 10 positions match TRBD1. Per the germline V gene, CDR1 is MNHNY and CDR2 is SVGAGI (reference sequence). This CDR3 has 14 residues. The V and J ends lost 8 bases and 2 bases, in that order; junction bases with no gene match: 5. The CDR3 protein is CASSPDRGQETQYF. The CDR3, as DNA: TGTGCCAGCTCCCCGGACAGGGGGCAAGAGACCCAGTACTTC.

This clonotype was recorded a few times. The chain uses TRBV7-2 and TRBJ2-5; TRBD1 matches at 10 bases. The CDR3 length is 16 residues. Per the germline V gene, CDR1 is SGHTA and CDR2 is FQGNSA. V was clipped by 5 bases and J by 0 bases; unmatched bases: 6. CDR3 bases: TGTGCCAGCAGCCGACAGGGGGCCCGGGACCAAGAGACCCAGTACTTC. As protein: CASSRQGARDQETQYF.

This clonotype turned up a few times. This sequence joins TRBV29-1 and TRBJ2-3; D unresolved. V gave up 5 bases and J gave up 1 base, with 10 bases separating them. The CDR3 spans 13 residues. CDR1 is SQVTM, CDR2 ANQGSEA, per germline. CDR3 region: CSVMTGGTDTQYF. DNA of the CDR3: TGCAGCGTTATGACTGGGGGCACAGATACGCAGTATTTT.

This clonotype was recorded many times. CDR3 protein: CASSVDTIEAFF. The DNA for the CDR3 is TGTGCCAGCAGTGTCGACACGATTGAAGCTTTCTTT. This chain connects TRBV6-6 to TRBJ1-1; D ambiguous. The CDR3 contains 12 residues. Trimming stripped 5 bases from V and 7 bases from J, with 11 bases between. The germline V gene has CDR1 MNHNY and CDR2 SVGAGI (reference sequence).

This clonotype was observed many times. CDR3 loop: CSATRRDYGYTF. In DNA form, the CDR3 reads TGCAGTGCTACAAGGAGGGATTATGGCTACACCTTC. The chain is built from TRBV20-1 and TRBJ1-2; D gene uncertain. In germline, CDR1 is DFQATT, CDR2 SNEGSKA (reference sequence). This CDR3 spans 12 amino acids. The V end was cut by 4 bases, the J end by 5 bases, with 11 bases between.

The genes are TRBV10-3 and TRBJ1-2, with a weak D call TRBD1 (5 bases). Between the trimmed V and J ends, which lost 1 base and 3 bases, there was a span of 12 bases. Germline CDR1 and CDR2: ENHRY and SYGVKD. This CDR3 comprises 15 residues. CDR3 in DNA: TGTGCCATCAGTGAGTTTGCAGGGAACGACTATGGCTACACCTTC. It is translated as CAISEFAGNDYGYTF.

This clonotype was seen at least ten times. The chain couples TRBV7-8 to TRBJ1-4; 10 nucleotides align to TRBD1. V dropped 4 bases and J dropped 6; count of bases not matched to a gene: 2. The CDR3 totals 14 residues. The germline V gene has CDR1 SGHVS and CDR2 FQNEAQ. The CDR3 region is CASSSGQGDEKLFF. The CDR3 nucleotides read TGTGCCAGCAGCTCCGGACAGGGGGATGAAAAACTGTTTTTT.

This clonotype was counted only a few times. The chain joins TRBV5-1 to TRBJ1-6, with 8 bases lining up with TRBD1. This CDR3 region has 15 residues. Germline V gene lookup returns CDR1 SGHRS and CDR2 YFSETQ. J gave up 9 bases and V 4 bases, and 9 bases lay outside the gene matches. This chain's CDR3 is CASSTETGDASPLHF. The CDR3 nucleotides are TGCGCCAGCAGCACCGAGACAGGGGACGCTTCACCCCTCCACTTT.

The J gene is TRBJ2-1, the V gene TRBV6-2 or TRBV6-3, with 7 bases fitting TRBD1. Per the germline V gene, CDR1 is MNHEY and CDR2 is SVGEGT. The CDR3 is 17 residues long. V shed 2 bases, J shed 3 bases, and the junction held 10 bases outside the gene matches. Here the CDR3 DNA reads TGTGCCAGCAGTTACCCTCTTGACAGGGCCGGCTACAATGAGCAGTTCTTC. Its protein is CASSYPLDRAGYNEQFF.

The chain employs TRBV7-2 and TRBJ2-4; no definite D call. V lost 5 bases to trimming and J lost 7 bases, with 15 bases between them. The CDR3 is made up of 14 amino acids. Per the germline V gene, CDR1 is SGHTA and CDR2 is FQGNSA. Here the CDR3 DNA reads TGTGCCAGCAGCACGACGATGGCTTTCAACATTCAGTACTTC. Amino acid sequence: CASSTTMAFNIQYF.

At least ten counts were recorded for this clonotype. The rearrangement joins TRBV6-5 to TRBJ1-1, with D maybe TRBD1 (5 bases). Trimming removed 1 base from V and 2 bases from J, with 11 bases in between. This CDR3 has 15 residues. Germline V gene lookup returns CDR1 MNHEY and CDR2 SVGAGI. In DNA form, the CDR3 reads TGTGCCAGCAGTTACTTGGGTGGGGGTAACACTGAAGCTTTCTTT. Amino acid sequence: CASSYLGGGNTEAFF.

This clonotype was counted only a few times. The V and J genes are TRBV6-1 and TRBJ2-1; 8 nucleotides match TRBD2. Trimming took 9 bases from V and 0 from J; bases not matched to a gene: 4. The length of the CDR3 is 14 residues. CDR1 and CDR2 from the germline V gene are MNHNS and SASEGT. The CDR3 DNA reads TGTGCCAGTAGCGGGGAGGACTCCTACAATGAGCAGTTCTTC. It yields the protein CASSGEDSYNEQFF.

This clonotype occurred a few times. The rearrangement links TRBV21-1 to TRBJ2-3. TRBV21-1 is listed as a pseudogene. The CDR3 is made up of 13 amino acids. CDR3 loop: CASRVSQTNTQYF. The CDR3 region has the DNA TGTGCCAGCAGGGTCAGCCAAACAAATACGCAGTATTTT.

This clonotype was seen only a few times. The gene calls are TRBV9 and TRBJ1-6; D not certain. Germline assignment: CDR1 SGDLS and CDR2 YYNGEE. Trimming pared 4 bases from V and 0 bases from J, leaving 14 bases between. The CDR3 sequence is 17 residues long. The chain's CDR3 is CASSLTLTASYNSPLHF. CDR3 DNA: TGTGCCAGCAGCCTCACTTTGACGGCCTCCTATAATTCACCCCTCCACTTT.

This clonotype showed up just a few times. The chain has TRBV4-1 and TRBJ2-1; no firm D call. Germline V CDR1 and CDR2: MGHRA, YSYEKL. Trimming shortened V by 7 bases and J by 0 bases, and 10 bases separated the two germline ends. The CDR3 spans 14 residues. The CDR3 DNA is TGCGCCAGCAAGGACCCCAGCTCCTACAATGAGCAGTTCTTC. Amino acid sequence: CASKDPSSYNEQFF.